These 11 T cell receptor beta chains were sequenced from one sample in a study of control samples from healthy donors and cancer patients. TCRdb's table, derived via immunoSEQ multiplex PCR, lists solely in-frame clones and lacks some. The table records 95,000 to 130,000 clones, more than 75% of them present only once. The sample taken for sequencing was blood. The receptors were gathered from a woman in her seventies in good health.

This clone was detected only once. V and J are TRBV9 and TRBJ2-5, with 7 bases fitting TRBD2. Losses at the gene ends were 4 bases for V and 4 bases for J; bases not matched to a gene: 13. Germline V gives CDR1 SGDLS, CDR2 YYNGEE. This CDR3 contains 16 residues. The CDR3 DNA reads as TGTGCCAGCAGCCCCCCCCACGCAGGCGGGGGAGAGACCCAGTACTTC. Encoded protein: CASSPPHAGGGETQYF.

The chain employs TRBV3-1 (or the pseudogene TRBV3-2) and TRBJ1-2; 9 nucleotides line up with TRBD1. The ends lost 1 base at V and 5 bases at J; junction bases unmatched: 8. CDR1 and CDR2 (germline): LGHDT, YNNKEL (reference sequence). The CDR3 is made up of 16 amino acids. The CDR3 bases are TGTGCCAGCAGCCAAGCTGGCCGGGACAGGGTTTATGGCTACACCTTC. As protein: CASSQAGRDRVYGYTF.

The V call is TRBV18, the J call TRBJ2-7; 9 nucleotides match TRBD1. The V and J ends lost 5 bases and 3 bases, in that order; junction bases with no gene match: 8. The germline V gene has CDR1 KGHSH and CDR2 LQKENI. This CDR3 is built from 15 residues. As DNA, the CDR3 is TGTGCCAGCTCAGAATCCCGGGACAGGGTCTACGAGCAGTACTTC. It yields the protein CASSESRDRVYEQYF.

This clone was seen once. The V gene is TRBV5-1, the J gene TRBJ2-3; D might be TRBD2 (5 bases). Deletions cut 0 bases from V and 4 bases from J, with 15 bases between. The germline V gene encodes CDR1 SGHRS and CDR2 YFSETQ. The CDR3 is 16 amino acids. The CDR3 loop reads CASSLEGKRGADTQYF. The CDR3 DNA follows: TGCGCCAGCAGCTTGGAGGGTAAACGGGGTGCAGATACGCAGTATTTT.

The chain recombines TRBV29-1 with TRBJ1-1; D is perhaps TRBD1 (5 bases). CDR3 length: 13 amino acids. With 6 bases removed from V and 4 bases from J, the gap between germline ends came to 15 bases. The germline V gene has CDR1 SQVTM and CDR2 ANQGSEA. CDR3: CSVHQGVGTEAFF. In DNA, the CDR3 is TGCAGCGTCCACCAGGGTGTGGGCACTGAAGCTTTCTTT.

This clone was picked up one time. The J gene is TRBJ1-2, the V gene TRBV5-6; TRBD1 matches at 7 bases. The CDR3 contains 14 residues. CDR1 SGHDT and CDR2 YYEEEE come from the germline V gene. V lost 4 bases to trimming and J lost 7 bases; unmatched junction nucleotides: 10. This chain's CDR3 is CASSRYDREGGYTF. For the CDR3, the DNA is TGTGCCAGCAGCCGCTATGACAGGGAAGGTGGCTACACCTTC.

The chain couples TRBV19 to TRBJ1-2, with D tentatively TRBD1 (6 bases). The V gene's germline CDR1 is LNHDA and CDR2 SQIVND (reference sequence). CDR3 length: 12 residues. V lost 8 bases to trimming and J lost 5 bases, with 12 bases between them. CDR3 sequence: CASEDRSYGYTF. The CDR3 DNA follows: TGTGCCAGTGAGGACAGAAGTTATGGCTACACCTTC. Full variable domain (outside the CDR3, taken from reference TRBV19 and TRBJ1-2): DGGITQSPKYLFRKEGQNVTLSCEQNLNHDAMYWYRQDPGQGLRLIYYSQIVNDFQKGDIAEGYSVSREKKESFPLTVTSAQKNPTAFYLCASEDRSYGYTFGSGTRLTVV.

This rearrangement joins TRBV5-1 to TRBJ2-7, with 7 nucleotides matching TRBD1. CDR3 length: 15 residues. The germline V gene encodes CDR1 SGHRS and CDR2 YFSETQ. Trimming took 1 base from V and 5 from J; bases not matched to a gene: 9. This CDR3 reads CASSLQTGIIDEQYF. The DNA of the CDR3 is TGCGCCAGCAGCTTGCAGACAGGGATAATCGACGAGCAGTACTTC.

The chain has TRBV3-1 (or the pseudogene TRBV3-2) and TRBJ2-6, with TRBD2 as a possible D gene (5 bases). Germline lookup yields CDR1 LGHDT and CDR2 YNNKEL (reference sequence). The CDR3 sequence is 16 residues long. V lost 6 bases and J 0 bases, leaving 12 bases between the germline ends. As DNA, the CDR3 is TGTGCCAGCAGGGGAGAAAATAACTCTGGGGCCAACGTCCTGACTTTC. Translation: CASRGENNSGANVLTF.

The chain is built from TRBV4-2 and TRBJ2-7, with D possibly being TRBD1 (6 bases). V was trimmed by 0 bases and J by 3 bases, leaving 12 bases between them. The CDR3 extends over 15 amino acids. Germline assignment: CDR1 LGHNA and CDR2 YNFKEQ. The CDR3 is CASSQEAGAGYEQYF. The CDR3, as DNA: TGTGCCAGCAGCCAAGAGGCAGGGGCGGGCTACGAGCAGTACTTC.

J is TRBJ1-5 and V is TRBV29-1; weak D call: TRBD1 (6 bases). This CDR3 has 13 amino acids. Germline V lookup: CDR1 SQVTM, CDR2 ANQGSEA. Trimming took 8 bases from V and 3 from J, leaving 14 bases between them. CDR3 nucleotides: TGCAGCACACTACAGGGTCCCAATCAGCCCCAGCATTTT. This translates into CSTLQGPNQPQHF. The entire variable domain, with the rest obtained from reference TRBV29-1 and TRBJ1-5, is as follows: SAVISQKPSRDICQRGTSLTIQCQVDSQVTMMFWYRQQPGQSLTLIATANQGSEATYESGFVIDKFPISRPNLTFSTLTVSNMSPEDSSIYLCSTLQGPNQPQHFGDGTRLSIL.